This T cell receptor (beta chain) was found in a study of blood T cell repertoires in COVID-19. As for the study in general: There were acute and convalescent COVID-19 samples, and they came from the United States, Italy and Spain. PBMCs, B-cell-depleted T cells, or T cells provided the cDNA or gDNA that made up the material.

Produced via immunoSEQ multiplex PCR; TCRdb's table is partial and in-frame only. In the table there are 68,000 or so clones, about 91% of which are singletons. This CDR3 spans 14 amino acids. Germline V gene sequence: CDR1 SGHVS, CDR2 FQNEAQ. Trimming cost V 5 bases and J 6 bases; bases outside gene matches: 5. The rearrangement links TRBV7-8 to TRBJ2-1; 9 nucleotides match TRBD1. Sequencing was done on a sample of peripheral blood. The receptor's source is a man aged 45-65 years with active COVID-19. CDR3 nucleotides: TGTGCCAGCAGCCGCGGGACAGGGACCAATGAGCAGTTCTTC. Translating it yields CASSRGTGTNEQFF.